A single sample gave rise to the 7 T cell receptor beta chains below, sequenced in a study of blood T cell repertoires in COVID-19. The assay was immunoSEQ multiplex PCR, and TCRdb's table has in-frame clones only and misses some. Here the sample spans 300,000 to 350,000 clones, 89% being singletons. The sample was PBMCs or T cells enriched from blood (not recorded which). Every receptor here comes from a woman between 25 and 40 years old who had recovered from COVID-19.

This clone was found once. The J gene is TRBJ1-1, the V gene TRBV18, with no clear D. From germline, CDR1 is KGHSH and CDR2 LQKENI. The CDR3 length is 14 residues. V was cut by 1 base and J by 1 base, with 7 bases left in between. The CDR3 nucleotides read TGTGCCAGCTCACCACAGAGCACGAACACTGAAGCTTTCTTT. Translating it yields CASSPQSTNTEAFF.

The V and J genes are TRBV19 and TRBJ2-7; TRBD1 is a possible D gene (5 bases). The V gene lost 5 bases and the J gene lost 5 bases, with 16 bases spanning the gap. Looked up from germline, CDR1 is LNHDA and CDR2 is SQIVND (reference sequence). The CDR3 sequence is 14 residues long. The CDR3: CASSYGRASHEQYF. CDR3 sequence (DNA): TGTGCCAGTAGTTACGGCAGGGCGTCGCACGAGCAGTACTTC.

V gene TRBV29-1 combines with J gene TRBJ2-2; D not resolved. V gave up 4 bases and J gave up 5 bases, with 11 bases separating them. CDR3 length equals 13 residues. The germline CDR1 and CDR2 sequences are SQVTM and ANQGSEA. The CDR3 DNA sequence: TGCAGCGTTGCCCTACGTGATACCGGGGAGCTGTTTTTT. This sequence encodes CSVALRDTGELFF.

This chain joins TRBV5-4 and TRBJ2-1; D call uncertain. The CDR3 runs to 13 residues. Germline V lookup: CDR1 SGHNT, CDR2 YYREEE (reference sequence). Trimming stripped 0 bases from V and 10 bases from J, with 11 bases between. The DNA for the CDR3 is TGTGCCAGCAGCTTGGAGCCTATTCGGGAGCAGTTCTTC. Amino acids: CASSLEPIREQFF.

This clone showed up just a few times. V and J are TRBV10-3 and TRBJ1-1; perhaps TRBD1 as D (5 bases). V gave up 6 bases and J gave up 4 bases, with 9 bases separating them. The germline gives CDR1 ENHRY, CDR2 SYGVKD. The CDR3 runs 12 residues. The CDR3: CAISWGGTEAFF. Here the CDR3 DNA reads TGTGCCATCAGCTGGGGGGGCACTGAAGCTTTCTTT.

V gene TRBV7-9 combines with J gene TRBJ2-3; TRBD2 matches 10 bases. The junction had 14 bases not matched to a gene; V was cut back by 10 bases and J by 7 bases. The CDR3 runs 15 residues. The V gene's germline CDR1 is SEHNR and CDR2 FQNEAQ (reference sequence). The CDR3 DNA reads as TGTGCCATCCGACTAGCGGGCGCCCTAGGAAATACGCAGTATTTT. The encoded protein is CAIRLAGALGNTQYF.

V gene TRBV5-1 combines with J gene TRBJ2-7, with TRBD2 matching over 8 bases. From germline, CDR1 is SGHRS and CDR2 YFSETQ. This CDR3 contains 14 residues. V shed 1 base and J 6 bases; nucleotides not matched to a gene: 6. CDR3 bases: TGCGCCAGCAGCTTGCTGCGGGAGGCTCGCGAGCAGTACTTC. Translating it yields CASSLLREAREQYF.